Listed here are 15 T cell receptor beta chains from one sample, sequenced in a study of blood T cell repertoires in COVID-19. Produced via immunoSEQ multiplex PCR; TCRdb's table is partial and in-frame only. This sample has fewer than 200,000 clones, with 88% found just once. The sequenced material came from PBMCs or T cells enriched from blood (not recorded which). These receptors all stem from a woman between 18 and 29 years old who had recovered from COVID-19.

This clone came up once. The rearrangement links TRBV11-3 to TRBJ2-2, with 7 bases lining up with TRBD2. V shed 2 bases, J shed 1 base, and the junction held 4 bases outside the gene matches. The CDR3 has 16 residues. Germline V gene lookup returns CDR1 SGHNT and CDR2 YENEEA. This chain's CDR3 is CASSLQSGENTGELFF. CDR3 nucleotides: TGTGCCAGCAGCTTACAAAGCGGGGAGAACACCGGGGAGCTGTTTTTT.

The V and J genes are TRBV3-1 (or the pseudogene TRBV3-2) and TRBJ2-5; 12 nucleotides match TRBD2. The V and J ends lost 4 bases and 5 bases, in that order; junction bases with no gene match: 5. The germline V gene has CDR1 LGHDT and CDR2 YNNKEL (reference sequence). The CDR3 covers 15 residues. The CDR3 DNA sequence: TGTGCCAGCAGCCCTAGCGGGGGGGCCTATGAGACCCAGTACTTC. Protein sequence: CASSPSGGAYETQYF.

The chain joins TRBV27 to TRBJ2-7; D perhaps matches TRBD2 (6 bases). The CDR3 runs to 14 residues. The germline V and J ends were trimmed by 10 bases and 4 bases, with 20 bases remaining between them. Germline CDR1 MNHEY, CDR2 SMNVEV (reference sequence). CDR3 in DNA: TGTGCCACCCTTGGAGGGGACGGAAGATACGAGCAGTACTTC. It translates to CATLGGDGRYEQYF.

The chain recombines TRBV6-4 with TRBJ1-2; D unresolved. Germline CDR1 is MRHNA and CDR2 is SNTAGT. Trimming removed 3 bases from V and 4 bases from J, with 24 bases in between. The CDR3 contains 18 residues. CDR3 in DNA: TGTGCCAGCAGTGAGGGAGGTACCAACGACTTTCTGAGCTATGGCTACACCTTC. Its protein product is CASSEGGTNDFLSYGYTF.

The chain recombines TRBV19 with TRBJ1-5; D is unclear. Germline V gives CDR1 LNHDA, CDR2 SQIVND (reference sequence). This CDR3 has 15 residues. V shed 5 bases and J shed 3 bases, with 14 bases lying between them. This CDR3 reads CASSPRGRDNQPQHF. The CDR3 DNA sequence: TGTGCCAGTAGTCCCCGAGGGCGGGACAATCAGCCCCAGCATTTT.

V usage is TRBV28 and J usage is TRBJ1-2; 7 bases are a match to TRBD1. The length of the CDR3 is 16 residues. V shed 8 bases, J shed 3 bases, and the junction held 15 bases outside the gene matches. CDR1 and CDR2 (germline): MDHEN, SYDVKM. The chain's CDR3 is CASGNRGADSYYGYTF. The CDR3 nucleotides are TGTGCCAGCGGTAACAGGGGCGCCGATTCCTACTATGGCTACACCTTC.

This sequence joins TRBV28 and TRBJ2-2, with D perhaps TRBD1 (5 bases). This CDR3 has 15 amino acids. Trimming cost V 2 bases and J 5 bases, with 12 bases left between them. Germline V lookup: CDR1 MDHEN, CDR2 SYDVKM. The CDR3 here is CASSLDSRTTGELFF. As DNA, the CDR3 is TGTGCCAGCAGTTTAGACAGCAGAACAACCGGGGAGCTGTTTTTT. The whole variable domain, remainder taken from reference TRBV28 and TRBJ2-2, is DVKVTQSSRYLVKRTGEKVFLECVQDMDHENMFWYRQDPGLGLRLIYFSYDVKMKEKGDIPEGYSVSREKKERFSLILESASTNQTSMYLCASSLDSRTTGELFFGEGSRLTVL.

This chain joins TRBV5-6 and TRBJ1-6; 8 bases line up with TRBD1. Trimming cost V 3 bases and J 3 bases; bases outside gene matches: 2. This CDR3 has 15 residues. Germline values: CDR1 SGHDT, CDR2 YYEEEE. CDR3 DNA: TGTGCCAGCAGCTCCGGACAGGGCTATAATTCACCCCTCCACTTT. Amino acids: CASSSGQGYNSPLHF.

The V and J genes are TRBV28 and TRBJ2-2, with D perhaps TRBD2 (7 bases). Trimming cost V 3 bases and J 3 bases, with 11 bases left between them. CDR1 is MDHEN, CDR2 SYDVKM, per germline. There are 15 residues in the CDR3. CDR3 region: CASSFEGGDTGELFF. The CDR3 nucleotides read TGTGCCAGCAGTTTTGAGGGGGGGGACACCGGGGAGCTGTTTTTT.

The chain links TRBV7-9 to TRBJ1-2; D is possibly TRBD1 (6 bases). CDR1 SEHNR and CDR2 FQNEAQ come from the germline V gene (reference sequence). Deletions cut 5 bases from V and 6 bases from J, with 13 bases between. This CDR3 comprises 13 residues. The CDR3 here is CASSPMNRDGYTF. The DNA for the CDR3 is TGTGCCAGCAGCCCGATGAACAGGGATGGCTACACCTTC.

The chain combines TRBV12-3 or TRBV12-4 with TRBJ1-1; weak D call: TRBD1 (5 bases). The CDR3 covers 13 residues. Trimming pared 6 bases from V and 5 bases from J, leaving 13 bases between. In DNA form, the CDR3 reads TGTGCCAGCAGGTCGGGCCGGGGGACTGAAGCTTTCTTT. This translates into CASRSGRGTEAFF.

This chain uses TRBV7-6 with TRBJ1-5; TRBD1 agrees at 12 bases. V shed 2 bases, J shed 6 bases, and the junction held 11 bases outside the gene matches. Per germline, CDR1 SGHVS and CDR2 FNYEAQ. The CDR3 consists of 18 residues. This CDR3 reads CASSLSPWDRGRGQPQHF. CDR3 in DNA: TGTGCCAGCAGCTTATCACCCTGGGACAGGGGGCGAGGTCAGCCCCAGCATTTT.

The genes are TRBV27 and TRBJ1-2, with D perhaps matching TRBD1 (5 bases). The CDR3 sequence is 15 residues long. The ends were cut back, 5 bases at V and 5 bases at J, with 18 bases in the middle. Germline V gene sequence: CDR1 MNHEY, CDR2 SMNVEV (reference sequence). The DNA of the CDR3 is TGTGCCAGCAGTCTTGGGGCGGCGGCACCATATGGCTACACCTTC. This encodes CASSLGAAAPYGYTF.

V gene TRBV18 combines with J gene TRBJ1-6; 8 nucleotides match TRBD1. J gave up 6 bases and V 0 bases, and 4 bases lay outside the gene matches. The CDR3 consists of 16 residues. The germline CDR1 and CDR2 sequences are KGHSH and LQKENI. In nucleotides, the CDR3 is TGTGCCAGCTCACCACCGGGACAGGCTGGTAATTCACCCCTCCACTTT. It codes for CASSPPGQAGNSPLHF.

The chain links TRBV2 to TRBJ2-4; 10 nucleotides line up with TRBD2. Germline CDR1 SNHLY, CDR2 FYNNEI. This CDR3 spans 15 amino acids. The ends lost 3 bases at V and 1 base at J; junction bases unmatched: 0. The CDR3 nucleotides are TGTGCCAGCAGTGATAGCGGGAGGGCCAAAAACATTCAGTACTTC. As protein: CASSDSGRAKNIQYF. The full variable domain, with the rest looked up from reference TRBV2 and TRBJ2-4, is EPEVTQTPSHQVTQMGQEVILRCVPISNHLYFYWYRQILGQKVEFLVSFYNNEISEKSEIFDDQFSVERPDGSNFTLKIRSTKLEDSAMYFCASSDSGRAKNIQYFGAGTRLSVL.